This T cell receptor beta chain was identified in a study of T cell responses to AZD1222 COVID-19 vaccine. From germline, CDR1 is WSHSY and CDR2 SAAADI. The CDR3 covers 13 residues. V was cut by 3 bases and J by 2 bases, with 8 bases left in between. In the case of this clone: The antigen remains undetermined.

The table came from immunoSEQ multiplex PCR; TCRdb's copy has only in-frame clones and leaves some out. The sample has around 130,000 clones, 88% seen once. Study conclusions and caveats: Among those given AZD1222, only five to seven were seropositive at baseline. A rise in Spike-specific TCR breadth and depth followed two AZD1222 doses. Most donors were white British and more were female, and clonal diversity was possibly underestimated.

The chain employs TRBV10-2 and TRBJ2-7; weak D call: TRBD2 (5 bases). The TCR comes from an adult in good health. The sample in question was peripheral blood, obtained on day 0 of MenACWY control vaccination. The CDR3 DNA reads TGCGCCAGCAGTGATCGGGGAACCTACGAGCAGTACTTC. As protein: CASSDRGTYEQYF.